These 20 T cell receptor beta chains share one sample of origin, sequenced in a study of cytomegalovirus exposure and HLA in healthy donors. PCR was performed using 60 Vbeta and 13 Jbeta primers. TCRdb's table, derived via immunoSEQ multiplex PCR, lists solely in-frame clones and lacks some. The sample shows 230,000 or so clones, 80% to 95% of them seen only once. The sample was PBMCs. The receptors derive from a girl aged 2 to 9 in good health and CMV-seronegative.

The V gene is TRBV2, the J gene TRBJ1-3; D may be TRBD1 (5 bases). The CDR3 consists of 15 residues. Germline V gives CDR1 SNHLY, CDR2 FYNNEI. Trimming took off 7 bases at V and 2 bases at J, with 15 bases between the two ends. DNA for the CDR3: TGTGCCAGCATGGGGGGGGGAAAGGCTGGAAACACCATATATTTT. Its protein product is CASMGGGKAGNTIYF. The variable domain in full, with the rest retrieved from reference TRBV2 and TRBJ1-3, is EPEVTQTPSHQVTQMGQEVILRCVPISNHLYFYWYRQILGQKVEFLVSFYNNEISEKSEIFDDQFSVERPDGSNFTLKIRSTKLEDSAMYFCASMGGGKAGNTIYFGEGSWLTVV.

This clone appeared a few times. V gene TRBV6-5 combines with J gene TRBJ2-5; 8 bases are shared with TRBD2. The DNA end favors TRBJ2-7, so the J call may be wrong. This CDR3 region has 15 residues. Germline CDR1 is MNHEY and CDR2 is SVGAGI. CDR3 in DNA: TGTGCCAGCAGCTGGGGCCCCGGGGGGGCCTACGAGCAGTACTTC. Its translation: CASSWGPGGAYEQYF.

J is TRBJ1-1 and V is TRBV5-1, with D tentatively TRBD1 (6 bases). Trimming left V 6 bases short and J 4 bases short, with 22 bases between. The CDR3 sequence is 16 residues long. Germline CDR1 reads SGHRS; CDR2 reads YFSETQ. The CDR3 region has the DNA TGCGCCAGCACCCCAAGGGGGGGGCAGGTTGGCACTGAAGCTTTCTTT. Its protein product is CASTPRGGQVGTEAFF. The entire variable domain, with the rest obtained from reference TRBV5-1 and TRBJ1-1, is as follows: KAGVTQTPRYLIKTRGQQVTLSCSPISGHRSVSWYQQTPGQGLQFLFEYFSETQRNKGNFPGRFSGRQFSNSRSEMNVSTLELGDSALYLCASTPRGGQVGTEAFFGQGTRLTVV.

The chain recombines TRBV18 with TRBJ1-5; D is perhaps TRBD1 (5 bases). V was pared by 3 bases and J by 2 bases, with 8 bases between. Germline CDR1 reads KGHSH; CDR2 reads LQKENI. This CDR3 has 14 amino acids. The CDR3 loop is CASSPRGGNQPQHF. CDR3 DNA sequence: TGTGCCAGCTCACCTAGGGGTGGCAATCAGCCCCAGCATTTT.

This clone was seen once. The chain is built from TRBV13 and TRBJ2-7; tentatively, D is TRBD2 (6 bases). The CDR3 totals 14 residues. V was shortened by 5 bases and J by 6 bases, with 17 bases between the two germline ends. The germline V gene has CDR1 PRHDT and CDR2 FYEKMQ (reference sequence). CDR3 amino acids: CASSLPSDGGEQYF. The CDR3 DNA sequence: TGTGCCAGCAGCCTACCCAGTGACGGGGGCGAGCAGTACTTC.

This chain links TRBV19 with TRBJ1-2, with 10 positions matching TRBD1. Germline values: CDR1 LNHDA, CDR2 SQIVND (reference sequence). The CDR3 is made up of 14 amino acids. Trimming took 7 bases from V and 5 from J; bases not matched to a gene: 7. CDR3: CASIWTGGNYGYTF. For the CDR3, the DNA is TGTGCCAGTATTTGGACAGGGGGAAATTATGGCTACACCTTC.

This chain uses TRBV18 with TRBJ2-5, with a tentative D call TRBD2 (6 bases). The germline CDR1 and CDR2 sequences are KGHSH and LQKENI. This CDR3 has 14 amino acids. V was cut by 2 bases and J by 3 bases, with 10 bases left in between. The DNA of the CDR3 is TGTGCCAGCTCACCATCGGGAGTCGAAGAGACCCAGTACTTC. Its protein product is CASSPSGVEETQYF.

The chain has TRBV11-1 and TRBJ2-3; D not certain. The CDR3 covers 13 residues. The germline V and J ends were trimmed by 2 bases and 14 bases, with 17 bases remaining between them. The germline V gene has CDR1 SGHAT and CDR2 FQDESV (reference sequence). Here the CDR3 reads CASSLSSTLITYF. As DNA, the CDR3 is TGTGCCAGCAGCTTATCGAGTACCCTCATAACGTATTTT.

The V gene is TRBV5-6, the J gene TRBJ2-5, with D possibly TRBD2 on 6 matching bases. V was shortened by 2 bases and J by 4 bases, with 9 bases between the two germline ends. Per the germline V gene, CDR1 is SGHDT and CDR2 is YYEEEE. The CDR3 covers 13 residues. The CDR3 nucleotides read TGTGCCAGCAGCTTCGGGACTCCAGAGACCCAGTACTTC. This codes for CASSFGTPETQYF.

V and J are TRBV11-1 and TRBJ2-3; the match to TRBD2 covers 8 bases. The germline V gene has CDR1 SGHAT and CDR2 FQDESV (reference sequence). This CDR3 has 17 amino acids. V gave up 1 base and J gave up 2 bases; unmatched junction bases: 8. The CDR3 coding sequence is TGTGCCAGCAGCTTAGGTGGCTTAGCGGGGATCACAGATACGCAGTATTTT. The encoded protein is CASSLGGLAGITDTQYF.

V usage is TRBV6-4 and J usage is TRBJ2-3, with D tentatively TRBD2 (6 bases). The CDR3 runs to 14 residues. V was cut by 2 bases and J by 7 bases, with 13 bases left in between. CDR1 is MRHNA, CDR2 SNTAGT, per germline. The CDR3 DNA follows: TGTGCCAGCAGTGACACCGCGGGAAGGAATACGCAGTATTTT. Residues: CASSDTAGRNTQYF.

This chain joins TRBV29-1 and TRBJ2-7; TRBD2 matches 12 bases. The CDR3 has 13 residues. V gave up 8 bases and J gave up 6 bases; unmatched junction bases: 8. CDR1 and CDR2 (germline): SQVTM, ANQGSEA. Here the CDR3 DNA reads TGCAGCTTGAAGCCGGGACTAGCGGGCGAGCAGTACTTC. Protein product: CSLKPGLAGEQYF.

The chain has TRBV7-6 and TRBJ2-7; no reliable D call. The V gene lost 2 bases and the J gene lost 0 bases, with 8 bases spanning the gap. Germline values: CDR1 SGHVS, CDR2 FNYEAQ. The CDR3 sequence is 14 residues long. CDR3 sequence reads: CASSLSDSSYEQYF. DNA for the CDR3: TGTGCCAGCAGCTTATCCGATAGCTCCTACGAGCAGTACTTC.

This clone showed up just once. This chain links TRBV15 with TRBJ1-5; 7 positions agree with TRBD1. Germline V gene sequence: CDR1 LNHNV, CDR2 YYDKDF (reference sequence). V was pared by 0 bases and J by 6 bases, with 14 bases of the junction left unmatched. This CDR3 comprises 18 residues. This CDR3 reads CATSRDLGAGGFSQPQHF. In DNA form, the CDR3 reads TGTGCCACCAGCAGAGATTTGGGGGCAGGGGGTTTCAGTCAGCCCCAGCATTTT.

The V gene is TRBV6-1, the J gene TRBJ2-7, with TRBD1 identical over 10 bases. The CDR3 covers 17 residues. Germline CDR1 is MNHNS and CDR2 is SASEGT. The V segment lost 1 base and the J segment 7 bases; nucleotides outside the gene matches: 13. The CDR3 protein is CASSEVRADRGPQEQYF. The CDR3 DNA reads as TGTGCCAGCAGTGAAGTAAGGGCCGACAGGGGGCCTCAGGAGCAGTACTTC.

This sequence joins TRBV27 and TRBJ2-2, with TRBD2 matching 9 bases. Per germline, CDR1 MNHEY and CDR2 SMNVEV (reference sequence). The junction had 11 bases not matched to a gene; V was cut back by 5 bases and J by 4 bases. CDR3 size: 17 residues. The CDR3, as DNA: TGTGCCAGCAGTCACCGAACTAGCGGGTACGGCACCGGGGAGCTGTTTTTT. This sequence encodes CASSHRTSGYGTGELFF.

Concerning this clone: The junction shows a germline mismatch at one end, possibly a read error. CDR3 protein: CTSSPSGSHYEQYF. Written as DNA, the CDR3 is TGTACCAGCAGCCCTAGCGGGAGTCACTACGAGCAGTACTTC. The V and J genes are TRBV4-2 and TRBJ2-7; 10 bases match TRBD2. This CDR3 is 14 amino acids long. Germline V gene lookup returns CDR1 LGHNA and CDR2 YNFKEQ.

The chain joins TRBV5-1 to TRBJ1-2, with D tentatively TRBD1 (6 bases). CDR1 and CDR2 from the germline V gene are SGHRS and YFSETQ. Trimming removed 6 bases from V and 2 bases from J, with 11 bases in between. The CDR3 has 13 residues. CDR3 protein: CASTQGTNYGYTF. CDR3 sequence (DNA): TGCGCCAGCACCCAGGGGACAAACTATGGCTACACCTTC.

This clone was observed a handful of times. This chain connects TRBV21-1 to TRBJ2-5; the table assigns TRBD2, which was not confirmed against the DNA. TRBV21-1 counts as a pseudogene. The CDR3 extends over 13 amino acids. The chain's CDR3 is CASSKSGLETQYF. The CDR3 coding sequence is TGTGCCAGCAGCAAAAGCGGTTTGGAGACCCAGTACTTC.

The rearrangement uses TRBV6-1 and TRBJ1-2; no clear D. Trimming stripped 6 bases from V and 3 bases from J, with 11 bases between. The CDR3 runs 13 residues. The V gene's germline CDR1 is MNHNS and CDR2 SASEGT. CDR3 sequence reads: CASRVDGDYGYTF. CDR3 nucleotide sequence: TGTGCCAGCAGGGTCGACGGAGACTATGGCTACACCTTC.